The next 10 T cell receptor beta chains were all read from a single sample in a study of T cell responses to AZD1222 COVID-19 vaccine. The data were produced by immunoSEQ multiplex PCR, yet TCRdb's version contains in-frame clones alone and is incomplete. Of about 110,000 clones detected, about 86% appear once; the ten largest clones hold 3.3%. The specimen comprised peripheral blood, sampled on day 0 of AZD1222 vaccination. Source of these receptors: an adult in good health.

This chain uses TRBV2 with TRBJ2-1; perhaps D is TRBD1 or TRBD2 (6 bases each). Trimming removed 5 bases from V and 0 bases from J, with 17 bases in between. Germline V CDR1 and CDR2: SNHLY, FYNNEI. The CDR3 covers 17 residues. CDR3 sequence (DNA): TGTGCCAGCAGTCTCCTACCGGGGGCCGCCTCCTACAATGAGCAGTTCTTC. Protein sequence: CASSLLPGAASYNEQFF.

This clone is a singleton in its sample. In DNA form, the CDR3 reads TGTGCCAGCAGGAAGCGGAACATGGAGACCCAGTACTTC. Translating gives CASRKRNMETQYF. The V gene is TRBV2, the J gene TRBJ2-5, with D tentatively TRBD2 (5 bases). Germline loops: CDR1 SNHLY, CDR2 FYNNEI. Between the trimmed V and J ends, which lost 6 bases and 5 bases, there was a span of 13 bases. This CDR3 is built from 13 residues. Supplemented by reference TRBV2 and TRBJ2-5, the full variable domain reads EPEVTQTPSHQVTQMGQEVILRCVPISNHLYFYWYRQILGQKVEFLVSFYNNEISEKSEIFDDQFSVERPDGSNFTLKIRSTKLEDSAMYFCASRKRNMETQYFGPGTRLLVL.

V is TRBV5-8 and J is TRBJ1-4, with 9 bases that match TRBD1. Germline V gives CDR1 SGHTS, CDR2 YDEGEE. V dropped 7 bases and J dropped 6; count of bases not matched to a gene: 4. CDR3 length equals 13 residues. The CDR3 spells CASHRGRHEKLFF. CDR3 in DNA: TGTGCCAGCCACAGGGGGCGCCATGAAAAACTGTTTTTT.

This clone was found once. The gene calls are TRBV5-5 and TRBJ2-7, with 8 bases fitting TRBD1. In germline, CDR1 is SGHKS, CDR2 YYEKEE (reference sequence). The CDR3 loop spans 15 amino acids. J was trimmed by 2 bases and V by 1 base; bases with no gene match: 5. The CDR3 here is CASSLRGTGTYEQYF. CDR3 nucleotide sequence: TGTGCCAGCAGCTTGAGGGGGACAGGTACCTACGAGCAGTACTTC.

This chain uses TRBV28 with TRBJ2-5; D perhaps matches TRBD1 (8 bases). Germline CDR1 reads MDHEN; CDR2 reads SYDVKM. V gave up 2 bases and J gave up 7 bases, with 17 bases separating them. This CDR3 spans 15 amino acids. The DNA for the CDR3 is TGTGCCAGCAGTTTAGGCCGGCGGGGGACAGGGACCCAGTACTTC. Its protein product is CASSLGRRGTGTQYF.

The chain has TRBV19 and TRBJ1-2; 8 bases align to TRBD1. In germline, CDR1 is LNHDA, CDR2 SQIVND (reference sequence). The J segment lost 7 bases and the V segment lost 5 bases, leaving 12 bases of the junction unmatched. The CDR3 contains 15 residues. The CDR3 protein is CASSPPAGQGAGYTF. CDR3 in DNA: TGTGCCAGTAGTCCCCCCGCCGGACAGGGCGCTGGCTACACCTTC.

The gene calls are TRBV5-1 and TRBJ1-2; tentative D call: TRBD1 (5 bases). Trimming shortened V by 2 bases and J by 2 bases, and 13 bases separated the two germline ends. The CDR3 spans 15 residues. Germline V gives CDR1 SGHRS, CDR2 YFSETQ. Here the CDR3 DNA reads TGCGCCAGCAGCTTCACACCGGGGCCCAACTATGGCTACACCTTC. Translated, it gives CASSFTPGPNYGYTF.

CDR3 in DNA: TGTGCCAGCAGCTTACCCGTATATGGGAACACTGAAGCTTTCTTT. Protein product: CASSLPVYGNTEAFF. This chain joins TRBV7-2 and TRBJ1-1; D is undetermined. The germline CDR1 and CDR2 sequences are SGHTA and FQGNSA. The CDR3 contains 15 residues. The V gene lost 2 bases and the J gene lost 1 base, with 11 bases spanning the gap.

The rearrangement uses TRBV19 and TRBJ2-2, with 11 bases identical to TRBD1. The CDR3 extends over 17 amino acids. V lost 2 bases to trimming and J lost 4 bases; unmatched junction nucleotides: 6. Germline-derived CDR1 and CDR2 are LNHDA and SQIVND (reference sequence). The CDR3 sequence is CASSILRTGGLTGELFF. The CDR3 bases are TGTGCCAGTAGTATACTGAGGACAGGGGGCCTCACCGGGGAGCTGTTTTTT.

This chain connects TRBV5-1 to TRBJ1-1; D perhaps matches TRBD1 (6 bases). CDR3 length equals 15 residues. The V end was cut by 0 bases, the J end by 4 bases, with 13 bases between. Germline values: CDR1 SGHRS, CDR2 YFSETQ. DNA for the CDR3: TGCGCCAGCAGCTTGGAGGAGGGGGTGATCACTGAAGCTTTCTTT. Encoded protein: CASSLEEGVITEAFF.